This T cell receptor (beta chain) was profiled in a study of T cells in Graves' hyperthyroidism and ophthalmopathy. There were TCR beta CDR3 regions amplified from RNA transcripts. HTBI primers were employed in a first-round RT-PCR of the TCR CDR3. Each CDR3 protein gets one entry after TCRdb re-called the multiplex PCR reads with MiXCR. The sample consists of tens of thousands of distinct CDR3 sequences, under 65% of them appearing once. The V gene end was trimmed by 6 bases and the J gene end by 3 bases; junction bases not matched to a gene: 12. Germline lookup yields CDR1 LNHDA and CDR2 SQIVND (reference sequence). The CDR3 sequence is 16 residues long.

Sequencing was carried out using blood. This sequence was found in a woman between 40 and 50 years old with Graves' ophthalmopathy. This sequence joins TRBV19 and TRBJ2-7, with TRBD2 matching over 9 bases. As DNA, the CDR3 is TGTGCCAGTAGGACCTACCGGACTAGCGCCTTCTACGAGCAGTACTTC. This gives the protein CASRTYRTSAFYEQYF.